This T cell receptor (beta chain) was identified during a study of somatic mutations in cytotoxic T cells in rheumatoid arthritis. Assay: immunoSEQ multiplex PCR; the TCRdb copy retains only in-frame clones and omits some. Here the sample spans approximately 6,700 clones, 70% being singletons. Per germline, CDR1 MNHNS and CDR2 SASEGT. There are 14 residues in the CDR3. Trimming pared 6 bases from V and 2 bases from J, leaving 10 bases between. In the case of this clone: Other DNA sequences in this specimen translate into the identical CDR3.

V gene TRBV6-1 combines with J gene TRBJ1-4; D perhaps matches TRBD1 (6 bases). The sample was CD8+ T cells sorted from blood. The sequence derives from a man aged 35 to 55 in good health. CDR3 nucleotide sequence: TGTGCCAGCAGAACAGGGAGCACTAATGAAAAACTGTTTTTT. As protein: CASRTGSTNEKLFF.